Listed here are 14 T cell receptor beta chains from one sample, sequenced in a study of blood T cell repertoires in COVID-19 (dated by TCRdb to about 2020). The library came from the immunoSEQ multiplex PCR assay. The table comes from immuneACCESS by way of TCRdb, which keeps in-frame sequences with V and J called. Part of the clones is missing from these tables; in studies checked, under half for an unresolved V gene and the rest for unknown reasons. The sample table holds about 270,000 clones, of which approximately 91% were seen once. Together, the top ten hold about 2.1% of the sample. Sequenced sample: PBMCs or T cells enriched from blood (not recorded which). The receptor source for this set is a woman aged 40 to 55 with acute COVID-19.

The V and J genes are TRBV12-3 or TRBV12-4 and TRBJ1-1, with D hard to call. There are 13 residues in the CDR3. Trimming pared 3 bases from V and 5 bases from J, leaving 10 bases between. This CDR3 is CASSFRPGTEAFF. The CDR3, as DNA: TGTGCCAGCAGTTTTCGGCCCGGGACTGAAGCTTTCTTT.

This chain joins TRBV6-6 and TRBJ1-5, with TRBD1 as a possible D gene (5 bases). With 7 bases removed from V and 0 bases from J, the gap between germline ends came to 13 bases. The CDR3 consists of 15 residues. Germline CDR1 MNHNY, CDR2 SVGAGI (reference sequence). CDR3 bases: TGTGCCAGCACCTACGAAGGGGCTAGCAATCAGCCCCAGCATTTT. Its protein product is CASTYEGASNQPQHF.

Only a few counts were recorded for this clone. Other nucleotide sequences from this sample produce the same CDR3. The chain combines TRBV12-3 or TRBV12-4 with TRBJ1-2; the match to TRBD1 covers 9 bases. The ends lost 6 bases at V and 7 bases at J; junction bases unmatched: 0. CDR3 length: 11 amino acids. In nucleotides, the CDR3 is TGTGCCAGCAGGGACAGGGGTGGCTACACCTTC. It specifies CASRDRGGYTF.

The chain uses TRBV4-1 and TRBJ1-1; D gene uncertain. The ends were cut back, 0 bases at V and 4 bases at J, with 6 bases in the middle. The CDR3 covers 13 residues. Germline assignment: CDR1 MGHRA and CDR2 YSYEKL. DNA of the CDR3: TGCGCCAGCAGCCAAGAGGGGAGCACTGAAGCTTTCTTT. Translation: CASSQEGSTEAFF.

The CDR3 loop is CATSDPLGQPQHF. In DNA form, the CDR3 reads TGTGCCACCAGTGACCCCTTGGGCCAGCCCCAGCATTTT. This chain links TRBV24-1 with TRBJ1-5; no clear D gene. The V and J ends lost 4 bases and 7 bases respectively, with 10 bases between them. The germline V gene encodes CDR1 KGHDR and CDR2 SFDVKD. CDR3 length: 13 amino acids.

The V call is TRBV5-5, the J call TRBJ1-2; 9 bases are a match to TRBD1. Germline V gene lookup returns CDR1 SGHKS and CDR2 YYEKEE (reference sequence). This CDR3 is built from 13 residues. The trim removed 2 bases at V and 8 bases at J, leaving 4 bases unmatched. The CDR3, as DNA: TGTGCCAGCAGCTTAACAGGGGGCCAAGGCTACACCTTC. It yields the protein CASSLTGGQGYTF.

The V call is TRBV2, the J call TRBJ1-2, with 7 bases identical to TRBD1. The CDR3 is 14 residues long. CDR1 and CDR2 from the germline V gene are SNHLY and FYNNEI. With V trimmed by 1 base and J by 6 bases, 5 bases remained unmatched. The CDR3 is CASSEVTGRNGYTF. The CDR3, as DNA: TGTGCCAGCAGTGAAGTGACAGGGCGGAATGGCTACACCTTC.

The rearrangement uses TRBV5-6 and TRBJ2-3; D gene uncertain. Germline V gene data show CDR1 as SGHDT and CDR2 as YYEEEE. CDR3 length: 11 amino acids. Trimming removed 5 bases at V and 5 bases at J, with 6 bases between. The CDR3 region has the DNA TGTGCCAGCAGTCTAGGAGATACGCAGTATTTT. This codes for CASSLGDTQYF.

The chain couples TRBV5-1 to TRBJ2-5; weak D call: TRBD2 (5 bases). Trimming stripped 3 bases from V and 5 bases from J, with 8 bases between. CDR1 SGHRS and CDR2 YFSETQ come from the germline V gene. The CDR3 spans 12 residues. CDR3 in amino acids: CASSSRGETQYF. CDR3 sequence (DNA): TGCGCCAGCAGCTCTAGAGGGGAGACCCAGTACTTC.

This chain uses TRBV5-1 with TRBJ2-2, with D maybe TRBD2 (6 bases). The CDR3 covers 14 residues. Trimming took off 4 bases at V and 7 bases at J, with 14 bases between the two ends. Germline loops: CDR1 SGHRS, CDR2 YFSETQ. The CDR3 loop is CASSPGLQGGELFF. The CDR3 DNA follows: TGCGCCAGCAGCCCGGGACTGCAGGGCGGGGAGCTGTTTTTT.

The CDR3: CASSLAQQTTNEKLFF. The CDR3 nucleotides read TGTGCCAGCAGCTTAGCCCAACAGACAACTAATGAAAAACTGTTTTTT. The chain recombines TRBV7-2 with TRBJ1-4; no definite D call. V shed 0 bases and J shed 0 bases, with 8 bases lying between them. The germline V gene has CDR1 SGHTA and CDR2 FQGNSA. This CDR3 comprises 16 residues.

The gene calls are TRBV28 and TRBJ1-2, with 9 bases lining up with TRBD1. The CDR3 loop spans 16 amino acids. V gave up 3 bases and J gave up 1 base; unmatched junction bases: 6. Germline assignment: CDR1 MDHEN and CDR2 SYDVKM. The CDR3: CASSLGTGKFNYGYTF. The CDR3, as DNA: TGTGCCAGCAGTTTGGGGACAGGGAAATTTAACTATGGCTACACCTTC.

The chain is built from TRBV19 and TRBJ2-1; TRBD2 might be the D (6 bases). The CDR3 consists of 16 residues. Germline V gives CDR1 LNHDA, CDR2 SQIVND (reference sequence). Trimming stripped 3 bases from V and 1 base from J, with 13 bases between. The CDR3 nucleotides read TGTGCCAGTAGTATGGGTGGCGGGACTTCCTACAATGAGCAGTTCTTC. Residues: CASSMGGGTSYNEQFF.

CDR3 DNA sequence: TGCGCCAGCAGCTTGCTTGGGACTAGCGGGAACAATGAGCAGTTCTTC. It specifies CASSLLGTSGNNEQFF. This chain connects TRBV5-1 to TRBJ2-1, with TRBD2 matching 13 bases. The junction had 3 bases not matched to a gene; V was cut back by 1 base and J by 5 bases. The length of the CDR3 is 16 residues. The germline V gene has CDR1 SGHRS and CDR2 YFSETQ.